The 27 T cell receptor beta chains in this list originate from one sample, sequenced in a study of T cells after yellow fever vaccination. A single record per CDR3 protein comes from TCRdb applying MiXCR to the 5' RACE reads. The sample carries 110,000 to 150,000 distinct CDR3 sequences, approximately 6.6% recorded once. This specimen consisted of CD4+ T cells sorted from PBMCs, obtained 10 days after the yellow fever booster vaccination. These receptors were collected from a man aged 25 to 40 who received the YFV17D yellow fever vaccine.

The table lists this clonotype with many counts. The chain couples TRBV5-1 to TRBJ2-1; 11 nucleotides line up with TRBD2. This CDR3 has 16 residues. Germline lookup yields CDR1 SGHRS and CDR2 YFSETQ. The ends lost 0 bases at V and 8 bases at J; junction bases unmatched: 7. The CDR3 protein is CASSLGRGTSGHEQFF. In DNA, the CDR3 is TGCGCCAGCAGCTTGGGCAGAGGGACTAGCGGCCATGAGCAGTTCTTC.

The table lists this clonotype with many counts. The chain employs TRBV21-1 and TRBJ2-5; the DNA was not compared with TRBD1, the D call given in the table. TRBV21-1 is marked as a pseudogene. This CDR3 has 14 amino acids. The CDR3 reads CASRPRQAEETQYF. The CDR3 coding sequence is TGTGCCAGCCGACCGCGACAGGCTGAGGAGACCCAGTACTTC.

This clonotype was seen a handful of times. The rearrangement links TRBV30 to TRBJ2-7; D tentatively fits TRBD1 or TRBD2 (6 bases each). Germline V gene sequence: CDR1 GTSNPN, CDR2 SVGIG (reference sequence). Trimming pared 5 bases from V and 2 bases from J, leaving 16 bases between. This CDR3 comprises 14 residues. CDR3 nucleotide sequence: TGTGCCTGGGGAGTGTCGGGGGCTGCCTACGAGCAGTACTTC. Its protein is CAWGVSGAAYEQYF.

This clonotype appeared many times. The rearrangement uses TRBV7-6 and TRBJ2-3; D is ambiguous. CDR1 is SGHVS and CDR2 is FNYEAQ in the germline V gene. The ends were cut back, 1 base at V and 2 bases at J, with 7 bases in the middle. The CDR3 loop spans 14 amino acids. The CDR3 is CASSLEAITDTQYF. As DNA, the CDR3 is TGTGCCAGCAGCTTAGAAGCAATCACAGATACGCAGTATTTT.

This clonotype was counted many times. The rearrangement joins TRBV12-3 or TRBV12-4 to TRBJ2-3; D perhaps matches TRBD2 (5 bases). V lost 0 bases, J lost 0 bases, and 13 bases lay in between. The CDR3 is made up of 17 amino acids. The DNA of the CDR3 is TGTGCCAGCAGTTTAGCCGGACTGGTCCCTAGCACAGATACGCAGTATTTT. Its translation: CASSLAGLVPSTDTQYF.

This clonotype showed up many times. The chain recombines TRBV3-1 with TRBJ2-3, with 9 bases matching TRBD2. V was clipped by 1 base and J by 0 bases; unmatched bases: 8. Germline lookup yields CDR1 LGHDT and CDR2 YNNKEL (reference sequence). The length of the CDR3 is 18 residues. The CDR3 coding sequence is TGTGCCAGCAGCCAAGGCCTGAGACTAGCGGCTAGCACAGATACGCAGTATTTT. Translated: CASSQGLRLAASTDTQYF.

This clonotype was recorded at least ten times. The V call is TRBV7-2, the J call TRBJ2-7, with no clear D. This CDR3 contains 15 residues. V dropped 3 bases and J dropped 2 bases, with 14 bases sitting between them. CDR1 is SGHTA, CDR2 FQGNSA, per germline. CDR3 DNA sequence: TGTGCCAGCAGCTTGGTTTATGGCCCCACCTACGAGCAGTACTTC. Translated, it gives CASSLVYGPTYEQYF.

This clonotype has a count of ten or more. This chain joins TRBV20-1 and TRBJ1-5, with 10 bases fitting TRBD1. Germline-derived CDR1 and CDR2 are DFQATT and SNEGSKA (reference sequence). The V and J ends lost 3 bases and 0 bases, in that order; junction bases with no gene match: 11. The CDR3 covers 18 residues. The CDR3 DNA follows: TGCAGTGCTAGGGGCCTTGACAGGGGGCTTTATAGCAATCAGCCCCAGCATTTT. Encoded protein: CSARGLDRGLYSNQPQHF.

Ten or more counts support this clonotype. J is TRBJ1-5 and V is TRBV7-8; D is uncertain. The CDR3 totals 17 residues. CDR1 is SGHVS, CDR2 FQNEAQ, per germline. V gave up 3 bases and J gave up 0 bases, with 15 bases separating them. The CDR3 DNA reads as TGTGCCAGCAGCTTCGGGCCAGCAAGAAATAGCAATCAGCCCCAGCATTTT. It encodes CASSFGPARNSNQPQHF.

Many counts were recorded for this clonotype. Mismatch with germline at one junction end may stem from a read error. V usage is TRBV7-7 and J usage is TRBJ2-5; TRBD2 matches 7 bases. Germline values: CDR1 SSHAT, CDR2 FNYEAQ (reference sequence). The CDR3 runs 14 residues. Written as DNA, the CDR3 is TGTGCTAGCAGCTTCTCGCTAGCGGAAGAGACCCAGTACTTC. Translation gives CASSFSLAEETQYF.

The chain joins TRBV20-1 to TRBJ1-2, with D possibly TRBD1 on 6 matching bases. V lost 6 bases to trimming and J lost 4 bases, with 21 bases between them. The germline V gene encodes CDR1 DFQATT and CDR2 SNEGSKA (reference sequence). This CDR3 has 15 residues. CDR3 region: CSARPEGGWGYGYTF. DNA of the CDR3: TGCAGTGCCCGACCCGAGGGGGGTTGGGGCTATGGCTACACCTTC.

The CDR3 is CASRFTGDTGELFF. Written as DNA, the CDR3 is TGCGCCAGCAGGTTTACAGGGGACACCGGGGAGCTGTTTTTT. This chain connects TRBV5-1 to TRBJ2-2, with TRBD1 matching over 7 bases. CDR1 SGHRS and CDR2 YFSETQ come from the germline V gene. This CDR3 comprises 14 residues. V trimming: 5 bases; J trimming: 3 bases; junction bases outside the gene matches: 4.

In its sample, this clonotype was seen many times. The rearrangement joins TRBV4-3 to TRBJ2-7, with a possible D match to TRBD2 (6 bases). The CDR3 loop spans 14 amino acids. Trimming took off 1 base at V and 3 bases at J, with 10 bases between the two ends. Germline CDR1 is LGHNA and CDR2 is YSLEER. CDR3 residues: CASSQVLADYEQYF. In DNA form, the CDR3 reads TGCGCCAGCAGCCAAGTACTAGCAGACTACGAGCAGTACTTC.

This clonotype was picked up a small number of times. V gene TRBV20-1 combines with J gene TRBJ2-1, with D maybe TRBD2 (5 bases). Germline V gene lookup returns CDR1 DFQATT and CDR2 SNEGSKA (reference sequence). The V and J ends lost 0 bases and 5 bases respectively, with 14 bases between them. The CDR3 is 15 residues long. The CDR3 DNA sequence: TGCAGTGCTAGAGATCTCGGTCCCGGGAACAATGAGCAGTTCTTC. Residues: CSARDLGPGNNEQFF.

This clonotype was seen ten or more times. The rearrangement uses TRBV7-3 and TRBJ1-1, with D tentatively TRBD1 (6 bases). V dropped 0 bases and J dropped 3 bases, with 14 bases sitting between them. CDR3 length: 16 amino acids. CDR1 and CDR2 (germline): SGHTA, FQGTGA. The CDR3 DNA reads TGTGCCAGCAGCTTAACGGGGGCGGGCACCGACACTGAAGCTTTCTTT. Residues: CASSLTGAGTDTEAFF. Combining the CDR3 with reference TRBV7-3 and TRBJ1-1 gives the whole variable domain GAGVSQTPSNKVTEKGKYVELRCDPISGHTALYWYRQSLGQGPEFLIYFQGTGAADDSGLPNDRFFAVRPEGSVSTLKIQRTERGDSAVYLCASSLTGAGTDTEAFFGQGTRLTVV.

This clonotype was recorded at least ten times. The rearrangement uses TRBV20-1 and TRBJ2-1, with D unclear. Deletions cut 1 base from V and 0 bases from J, with 7 bases between. This CDR3 contains 14 residues. Germline V gene sequence: CDR1 DFQATT, CDR2 SNEGSKA (reference sequence). CDR3 coding DNA: TGCAGTGCTAGAGTCGGGCGCTCCTACAATGAGCAGTTCTTC. It yields the protein CSARVGRSYNEQFF.

This clonotype came up many times. This sequence joins TRBV12-3 or TRBV12-4 and TRBJ2-5; the D gene is possibly TRBD2 (5 bases). The V and J ends lost 4 bases and 5 bases respectively, with 11 bases between them. The CDR3 runs 13 residues. The CDR3 spells CASSYNGGETQYF. The CDR3 DNA sequence: TGTGCCAGCAGTTACAACGGCGGGGAGACCCAGTACTTC.

In this sample, this clonotype turned up a few times. The chain employs TRBV9 and TRBJ1-1, with 8 bases aligning to TRBD1. J lost 2 bases, V lost 0 bases, and 3 bases had no gene match. Germline CDR1 is SGDLS and CDR2 is YYNGEE. The CDR3 consists of 15 residues. The CDR3 loop is CASSVVTGGNTEAFF. The CDR3 DNA is TGTGCCAGCAGCGTAGTAACAGGGGGAAACACTGAAGCTTTCTTT.

This clonotype was seen ten or more times. The chain recombines TRBV6-2 or TRBV6-3 with TRBJ2-1, with D unresolved. This CDR3 has 15 residues. From germline, CDR1 is MNHEY and CDR2 SVGEGT. The ends were cut back, 7 bases at V and 0 bases at J, with 13 bases in the middle. CDR3 sequence (DNA): TGTGCCAGCACCTCCGGGCCAAGCTCCTACAATGAGCAGTTCTTC. It yields the protein CASTSGPSSYNEQFF.

This clonotype was seen many times. CDR3 nucleotide sequence: TGCGCCAGCAGCGGGGGACGGTCTCCCTCCTACGAGCAGTACTTC. Its protein is CASSGGRSPSYEQYF. V usage is TRBV5-1 and J usage is TRBJ2-7; TRBD1 or TRBD2 may be the D gene (5 bases each). From germline, CDR1 is SGHRS and CDR2 YFSETQ. The CDR3 runs to 15 residues. Trimming removed 4 bases at V and 0 bases at J, with 14 bases between.

This clonotype has at least ten counts. This chain links TRBV7-9 with TRBJ2-7; D is ambiguous. CDR1 and CDR2 from the germline V gene are SEHNR and FQNEAQ (reference sequence). Trimming took 5 bases from V and 7 from J, leaving 12 bases between them. The CDR3 extends over 12 amino acids. In nucleotides, the CDR3 is TGTGCCAGCAGCACCAACCTACGGGAGCAGTACTTC. This codes for CASSTNLREQYF.

This clonotype has at least ten counts. The chain carries TRBV5-1 and TRBJ2-5, with 11 nucleotides matching TRBD2. V shed 0 bases and J 1 base; nucleotides not matched to a gene: 8. Germline CDR1 is SGHRS and CDR2 is YFSETQ. CDR3 length: 18 amino acids. The CDR3 region is CASSLEASGRIFQETQYF. CDR3 bases: TGCGCCAGCAGCTTGGAGGCTAGCGGGAGGATATTCCAAGAGACCCAGTACTTC.

This clonotype showed up many times. The chain combines TRBV20-1 with TRBJ2-3, with 7 bases aligning to TRBD2. Germline CDR1 is DFQATT and CDR2 is SNEGSKA (reference sequence). This CDR3 contains 12 residues. CDR3 region: CSGEGLRDTQYF. The CDR3 DNA reads TGCAGCGGGGAGGGGCTAAGAGATACGCAGTATTTT.

This chain uses TRBV5-8 with TRBJ2-7; 12 bases line up with TRBD2. V lost 0 bases, J lost 5 bases, and 9 bases stayed unmatched. The V gene's germline CDR1 is SGHTS and CDR2 YDEGEE. The CDR3 spans 17 residues. The CDR3 here is CASSLGLAGVSRNEQYF. As DNA, the CDR3 is TGTGCCAGCAGCTTGGGACTAGCGGGAGTTAGTAGGAACGAGCAGTACTTC.

The sample holds many counts of this clonotype. The rearrangement links TRBV29-1 to TRBJ2-3; 9 bases fit TRBD2. Germline V gene sequence: CDR1 SQVTM, CDR2 ANQGSEA. The V gene end was trimmed by 4 bases and the J gene end by 0 bases; junction bases not matched to a gene: 8. This CDR3 comprises 16 residues. The CDR3, as DNA: TGCAGCGTTGCCTTAAGACTAGCGGAAAGCACAGATACGCAGTATTTT. This translates into CSVALRLAESTDTQYF.

This clonotype showed up many times. The rearrangement uses TRBV6-2 or TRBV6-3 and TRBJ2-1; D unresolved. Deletions cut 4 bases from V and 0 bases from J, with 13 bases between. This CDR3 has 16 residues. Per the germline V gene, CDR1 is MNHEY and CDR2 is SVGEGT. The DNA for the CDR3 is TGTGCCAGCAGTTCTTCCTCAACGGGCTCCTACAATGAGCAGTTCTTC. It specifies CASSSSSTGSYNEQFF.

This clonotype has only one observation. This may come from a read error, since a much larger clone is one base off. The V and J genes are TRBV12-3 or TRBV12-4 and TRBJ2-2, with TRBD2 as a possible D gene (6 bases). The CDR3 loop spans 13 amino acids. The CDR3 protein is CASNGGNNGELFF. The CDR3 DNA reads as TGTGCCAGCAACGGGGGTAACAACGGGGAGCTGTTTTTT.